Sequencing of this TCR beta chain was carried out in a study of T cell repertoires in cytomegalovirus infection. Study overall: Evidence of both CMV infection and a matching HLA type came from public TCR beta signatures. Study-wide results and caveats: Cumulated frequencies of public TCR beta families served to identify carriers of CMV plus the relevant HLA. CMV-specific TCR beta clonotypes restricted by HLA-C were the ones dominating the ex vivo response.

This clonotype was observed many times. Its specificity is unknown. This CDR3 is 16 amino acids long. With 4 bases clipped from V and 5 bases from J, the junction kept 11 bases outside the gene matches. Germline V CDR1 and CDR2: LNHNV, YYDKDF (reference sequence). TCRdb called the reads again in MiXCR, with one record for every CDR3 protein. The sample lists around 740,000 distinct CDR3 sequences, roughly 36% occurring once. V and J are TRBV15 and TRBJ2-1, with 7 bases fitting TRBD2. This clonotype originated in a human donor in good health (CMV status not recorded). Some clones in this sample may be carry-over from other donors' samples. Sequencing was carried out using PBMCs. CDR3 bases: TGTGCCACCAGCAAGGGAGGGAGCCGAACGAACAATGAGCAGTTCTTC. This translates into CATSKGGSRTNNEQFF.